The next 28 T cell receptor beta chains were all read from a single sample in a study of T cell responses to AZD1222 COVID-19 vaccine. Generated by immunoSEQ multiplex PCR, the TCRdb table keeps only in-frame clones and is missing some. The table has approximately 200,000 clones, 80% to 95% seen once; the top ten hold approximately 1%. The sequencing used peripheral blood, collected 28 days after the second AZD1222 dose. The receptor set was obtained from an adult who received the AZD1222 COVID-19 vaccine.

This chain links TRBV5-1 with TRBJ2-4; D might be TRBD1 (6 bases). The V gene's germline CDR1 is SGHRS and CDR2 YFSETQ. This CDR3 spans 17 amino acids. Trimming cost V 3 bases and J 3 bases, with 19 bases left between them. CDR3 loop: CASSWDPTGAIKNIQYF. The CDR3 region has the DNA TGCGCCAGCAGCTGGGATCCGACAGGTGCCATCAAAAACATTCAGTACTTC. Looking up the rest from reference TRBV5-1 and TRBJ2-4 gives the full variable domain: KAGVTQTPRYLIKTRGQQVTLSCSPISGHRSVSWYQQTPGQGLQFLFEYFSETQRNKGNFPGRFSGRQFSNSRSEMNVSTLELGDSALYLCASSWDPTGAIKNIQYFGAGTRLSVL.

In regard to this clone: One end of the junction is discordant with germline, which a read error may explain. The chain has TRBV6-6 and TRBJ1-3; TRBD1 matches at 8 bases. The CDR3 sequence is 11 residues long. Germline lookup yields CDR1 MNHNY and CDR2 SVGAGI (reference sequence). The CDR3 nucleotides are TGTGCCAGCAGTTCCCCGGGACAGGCCCTCTTT. It yields the protein CASSSPGQALF.

This chain uses TRBV19 with TRBJ1-1, with 9 bases lining up with TRBD1. The length of the CDR3 is 13 residues. V lost 7 bases to trimming and J lost 6 bases; unmatched junction nucleotides: 6. From germline, CDR1 is LNHDA and CDR2 SQIVND (reference sequence). In DNA form, the CDR3 reads TGTGCCAGTACTGACAGGGGGGTTGCTGAAGCTTTCTTT. It specifies CASTDRGVAEAFF.

With respect to this clone: This CDR3 is also generated by other DNA sequences in the sample. This chain links TRBV6-5 with TRBJ1-5, with D unclear. The CDR3 loop spans 13 amino acids. CDR1 is MNHEY and CDR2 is SVGAGI in the germline V gene. V was trimmed by 1 base and J by 4 bases, leaving 5 bases between them. CDR3 DNA sequence: TGTGCCAGCAGTTACTATGGGAATCAGCCCCAGCATTTT. This translates into CASSYYGNQPQHF.

This chain joins TRBV18 and TRBJ2-5, with TRBD2 matching over 7 bases. This CDR3 has 15 residues. J lost 1 base, V lost 1 base, and 3 bases had no gene match. Germline CDR1 reads KGHSH; CDR2 reads LQKENI. The DNA of the CDR3 is TGTGCCAGCTCACCACGGGGAGGGGCCCAAGAGACCCAGTACTTC. Translating it yields CASSPRGGAQETQYF.

For this clone: Additional DNA sequences in this sample encode the identical CDR3. This chain joins TRBV6-5 and TRBJ1-5; 9 positions agree with TRBD1. Per the germline V gene, CDR1 is MNHEY and CDR2 is SVGAGI. This CDR3 has 15 residues. V dropped 5 bases and J dropped 1; count of bases not matched to a gene: 3. CDR3 in amino acids: CASSRGQGSNQPQHF. CDR3 DNA: TGTGCCAGCAGTCGCGGACAGGGGAGCAATCAGCCCCAGCATTTT.

The CDR3: CASRIGTTNYNEQFF. The CDR3 bases are TGTGCCAGCAGAATAGGGACAACGAATTACAATGAGCAGTTCTTC. The genes are TRBV18 and TRBJ2-1; D is possibly TRBD1 (6 bases). V was pared by 8 bases and J by 4 bases, with 18 bases between. The CDR3 totals 15 residues. Per the germline V gene, CDR1 is KGHSH and CDR2 is LQKENI.

V usage is TRBV24-1 and J usage is TRBJ2-2; 12 bases match TRBD1. Germline CDR1 KGHDR, CDR2 SFDVKD. The trim removed 6 bases at V and 2 bases at J, leaving 9 bases unmatched. This CDR3 spans 18 amino acids. The CDR3 reads CATSPTTGTGGNTGELFF. DNA of the CDR3: TGTGCCACCAGTCCTACAACCGGGACAGGGGGCAACACCGGGGAGCTGTTTTTT.

The chain is built from TRBV2 and TRBJ2-2; 8 bases fit TRBD1. Germline CDR1 reads SNHLY; CDR2 reads FYNNEI. The CDR3 has 13 residues. V trimming: 6 bases; J trimming: 5 bases; junction bases outside the gene matches: 2. CDR3 in amino acids: CASSGQGTGELFF. CDR3 nucleotide sequence: TGTGCCAGCAGCGGACAGGGAACCGGGGAGCTGTTTTTT. Complete variable domain (other parts from reference TRBV2 and TRBJ2-2): EPEVTQTPSHQVTQMGQEVILRCVPISNHLYFYWYRQILGQKVEFLVSFYNNEISEKSEIFDDQFSVERPDGSNFTLKIRSTKLEDSAMYFCASSGQGTGELFFGEGSRLTVL.

This chain links TRBV28 with TRBJ2-3, with 13 bases lining up with TRBD2. The CDR3 loop spans 17 amino acids. Germline CDR1 and CDR2: MDHEN and SYDVKM. Trimming at V came to 3 bases and at J to 2 bases, leaving 5 bases not matched to a gene. The CDR3 DNA follows: TGTGCCAGCAGTTTGCCCGGGACTAGCGGGGACACAGATACGCAGTATTTT. This encodes CASSLPGTSGDTDTQYF.

The rearrangement uses TRBV6-4 and TRBJ2-1, with TRBD1 matching over 7 bases. V shed 4 bases and J 4 bases; nucleotides not matched to a gene: 4. This CDR3 comprises 14 residues. The germline V gene has CDR1 MRHNA and CDR2 SNTAGT. The CDR3 loop is CASSAGTDYNEQFF. In DNA form, the CDR3 reads TGTGCCAGCAGTGCCGGGACAGATTACAATGAGCAGTTCTTC.

The chain recombines TRBV19 with TRBJ2-6; no clear D. V shed 5 bases and J shed 0 bases, with 11 bases lying between them. In germline, CDR1 is LNHDA, CDR2 SQIVND (reference sequence). The CDR3 spans 16 residues. In DNA form, the CDR3 reads TGTGCCAGTAGTGCCTCGGGTTACTCTGGGGCCAACGTCCTGACTTTC. This encodes CASSASGYSGANVLTF. The full variable domain, rest sourced from reference TRBV19 and TRBJ2-6, is DGGITQSPKYLFRKEGQNVTLSCEQNLNHDAMYWYRQDPGQGLRLIYYSQIVNDFQKGDIAEGYSVSREKKESFPLTVTSAQKNPTAFYLCASSASGYSGANVLTFGAGSRLTVL.

V is TRBV12-3 or TRBV12-4 and J is TRBJ1-5; D is uncertain. The CDR3 is made up of 13 amino acids. V was shortened by 3 bases and J by 5 bases, with 8 bases between the two germline ends. The CDR3 here is CASSFNQDQPQHF. CDR3 in DNA: TGTGCCAGCAGTTTCAACCAGGATCAGCCCCAGCATTTT.

This clone has more than one count but fewer than ten. V is TRBV6-2 or TRBV6-3 and J is TRBJ1-2; D uncertain. V was shortened by 7 bases and J by 2 bases, with 17 bases between the two germline ends. The CDR3 length is 15 residues. Germline assignment: CDR1 MNHEY and CDR2 SVGEGT. The CDR3 here is CASTPRWQLNYGYTF. The CDR3, as DNA: TGTGCCAGCACCCCCAGGTGGCAGCTCAACTATGGCTACACCTTC.

V is TRBV14 and J is TRBJ2-1; 12 bases align to TRBD2. CDR1 SGHDN and CDR2 FVKESK come from the germline V gene. Germline trimming cut 1 base from V and 9 bases from J; bases unmatched to any gene: 7. This CDR3 has 16 residues. This chain's CDR3 is CASSQVSSGGAFEQFF. The CDR3 DNA reads as TGTGCCAGCAGCCAAGTGTCTAGCGGGGGGGCATTTGAGCAGTTCTTC. The full variable domain, its missing parts supplied by reference TRBV14 and TRBJ2-1, is EAGVTQFPSHSVIEKGQTVTLRCDPISGHDNLYWYRRVMGKEIKFLLHFVKESKQDESGMPNNRFLAERTGGTYSTLKVQPAELEDSGVYFCASSQVSSGGAFEQFFGPGTRLTVL.

CDR3 protein: CASSYAPGQGPGYTF. CDR3 nucleotide sequence: TGTGCCAGCAGTTACGCACCGGGACAGGGCCCCGGCTACACCTTC. The gene calls are TRBV6-2 or TRBV6-3 and TRBJ1-2, with 9 bases fitting TRBD1. Germline V gene data show CDR1 as MNHEY and CDR2 as SVGEGT. Trimming took 2 bases from V and 8 from J; bases not matched to a gene: 9. CDR3 length equals 15 residues.

This chain links TRBV7-9 with TRBJ1-1; the D is unclear. Trimming shortened V by 3 bases and J by 1 base, and 9 bases separated the two germline ends. The CDR3 is made up of 14 amino acids. Germline values: CDR1 SEHNR, CDR2 FQNEAQ (reference sequence). The CDR3 reads CASSFTDGNTEAFF. The CDR3 DNA reads TGTGCCAGCAGCTTTACAGACGGGAACACTGAAGCTTTCTTT.

The chain joins TRBV19 to TRBJ2-7, with 11 bases that match TRBD1. The CDR3 spans 16 residues. Unmatched junction bases numbered 3, after V lost 1 base and J lost 1 base. Germline-derived CDR1 and CDR2 are LNHDA and SQIVND (reference sequence). Here the CDR3 DNA reads TGTGCCAGTAGTATAGGTGGACAGGGGGCGTCCTACGAGCAGTACTTC. It yields the protein CASSIGGQGASYEQYF. The full variable domain, with the rest looked up from reference TRBV19 and TRBJ2-7, is DGGITQSPKYLFRKEGQNVTLSCEQNLNHDAMYWYRQDPGQGLRLIYYSQIVNDFQKGDIAEGYSVSREKKESFPLTVTSAQKNPTAFYLCASSIGGQGASYEQYFGPGTRLTVT.

The chain combines TRBV6-4 with TRBJ1-4, with TRBD1 as a possible D gene (6 bases). The length of the CDR3 is 14 residues. V lost 4 bases and J lost 3, with 9 bases in between. Germline values: CDR1 MRHNA, CDR2 SNTAGT. CDR3 region: CASSGGLSNEKLFF. For the CDR3, the DNA is TGTGCCAGCAGTGGGGGGCTGTCTAATGAAAAACTGTTTTTT.

The CDR3 DNA reads as TGTGCCAGCAGCTCCTCAGGGACGGGGGGTTCCACAGATACGCAGTATTTT. Its translation: CASSSSGTGGSTDTQYF. The V call is TRBV11-2, the J call TRBJ2-3, with TRBD2 matching 7 bases. Germline-derived CDR1 and CDR2 are SGHAT and FQNNGV. This CDR3 spans 17 amino acids. The trim removed 4 bases at V and 2 bases at J, leaving 12 bases unmatched. Full variable domain (missing parts from reference TRBV11-2 and TRBJ2-3): EAGVAQSPRYKIIEKRQSVAFWCNPISGHATLYWYQQILGQGPKLLIQFQNNGVVDDSQLPKDRFSAERLKGVDSTLKIQPAKLEDSAVYLCASSSSGTGGSTDTQYFGPGTRLTVL.

This clone was seen a single time. This chain joins TRBV19 and TRBJ1-3; maybe TRBD1 (5 bases). Germline V gene lookup returns CDR1 LNHDA and CDR2 SQIVND (reference sequence). The CDR3 has 14 residues. Trimming removed 4 bases from V and 0 bases from J, with 7 bases in between. The DNA of the CDR3 is TGTGCCAGTAGTAAGGGGTTCTCTGGAAACACCATATATTTT. As protein: CASSKGFSGNTIYF.

Turning to this clone: Other DNA sequences of this sample code for an identical CDR3. The CDR3 here is CASSQVFYEQYF. The CDR3 DNA is TGTGCCAGCAGCCAAGTATTCTACGAGCAGTACTTC. This rearrangement joins TRBV3-1 (or the pseudogene TRBV3-2) to TRBJ2-7; D unresolved. The V end lost 1 base, the J end lost 3 bases, and 4 bases lay between the germline ends. This CDR3 has 12 residues. Germline V lookup: CDR1 LGHDT, CDR2 YNNKEL (reference sequence).

This clone was recorded once. This rearrangement joins TRBV19 to TRBJ1-1, with no clear D. The CDR3 is 14 amino acids. Germline values: CDR1 LNHDA, CDR2 SQIVND (reference sequence). Trimming shortened V by 6 bases and J by 0 bases, and 11 bases separated the two germline ends. The CDR3 here is CASSRRTLNTEAFF. CDR3 DNA sequence: TGTGCCAGTAGCCGGCGGACTTTGAACACTGAAGCTTTCTTT.

This chain connects TRBV3-1 (or the pseudogene TRBV3-2) to TRBJ2-7; TRBD1 or TRBD2 may be the D gene (5 bases each). This CDR3 contains 13 residues. Trimming removed 1 base from V and 6 bases from J, with 10 bases in between. Looked up from germline, CDR1 is LGHDT and CDR2 is YNNKEL (reference sequence). CDR3 protein: CASSQGSGPEQYF. The CDR3 DNA is TGTGCCAGCAGCCAAGGATCGGGGCCCGAGCAGTACTTC.

J is TRBJ2-2 and V is TRBV6-5; D possibly matches TRBD1 or TRBD2 (6 bases each). Trimming took off 2 bases at V and 7 bases at J, with 14 bases between the two ends. The germline V gene encodes CDR1 MNHEY and CDR2 SVGAGI. This CDR3 spans 15 amino acids. The chain's CDR3 is CASSYHRGRIGELFF. CDR3 DNA sequence: TGTGCCAGCAGTTACCATCGGGGGCGGATCGGGGAGCTGTTTTTT.

The chain is built from TRBV10-3 and TRBJ1-1; 7 nucleotides agree with TRBD1. Losses at the gene ends were 7 bases for V and 5 bases for J; bases not matched to a gene: 7. Germline V gene sequence: CDR1 ENHRY, CDR2 SYGVKD. The length of the CDR3 is 13 residues. Here the CDR3 DNA reads TGTGCCATCAATACAGGGGCTGGGACTGAAGCTTTCTTT. Translating gives CAINTGAGTEAFF.

The genes are TRBV10-1 and TRBJ1-1; D unclear. CDR1 WNHNN and CDR2 SYGVQD come from the germline V gene (reference sequence). The CDR3 length is 14 residues. Trimming stripped 3 bases from V and 3 bases from J, with 11 bases between. The CDR3 region is CASSDSGGHTEAFF. The CDR3 DNA is TGCGCCAGCAGTGATAGTGGAGGGCACACTGAAGCTTTCTTT.

V is TRBV4-1 and J is TRBJ2-5; D ambiguous. Between the trimmed V and J ends, which lost 0 bases and 7 bases, there was a span of 15 bases. CDR1 MGHRA and CDR2 YSYEKL come from the germline V gene. The CDR3 loop spans 15 amino acids. CDR3 in amino acids: CASSQDRIGVGTQYF. Written as DNA, the CDR3 is TGCGCCAGCAGCCAAGATCGTATTGGGGTGGGGACCCAGTACTTC.